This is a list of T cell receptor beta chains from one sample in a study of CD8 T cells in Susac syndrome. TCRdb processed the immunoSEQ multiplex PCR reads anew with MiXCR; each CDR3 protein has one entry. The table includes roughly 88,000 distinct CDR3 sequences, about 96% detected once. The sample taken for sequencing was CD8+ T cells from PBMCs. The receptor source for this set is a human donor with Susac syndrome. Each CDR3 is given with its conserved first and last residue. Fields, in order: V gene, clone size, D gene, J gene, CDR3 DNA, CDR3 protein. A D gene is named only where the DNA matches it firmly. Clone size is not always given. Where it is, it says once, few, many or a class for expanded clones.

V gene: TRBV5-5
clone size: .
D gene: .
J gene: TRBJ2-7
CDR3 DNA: TGTGCCAGCAGCTTAGCGAATCCGAGTCGCGAGCAGTACTTC
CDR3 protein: CASSLANPSREQYF

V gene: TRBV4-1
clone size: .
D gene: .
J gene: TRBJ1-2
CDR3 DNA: TGCGCCAGCAGCCCTAGGCCTCAATTAATTGGCTACACCTTC
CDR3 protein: CASSPRPQLIGYTF

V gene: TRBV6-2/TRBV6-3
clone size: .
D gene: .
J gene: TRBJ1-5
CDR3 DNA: TGTGCCAGCAGTAACGAGCTGAATCAGCCCCAGCATTTT
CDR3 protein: CASSNELNQPQHF

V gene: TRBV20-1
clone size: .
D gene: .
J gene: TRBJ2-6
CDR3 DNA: TGCAGTGCTAGAGATTTTTCGGAAAACTCTGGGGCCAACGTCCTGACTTTC
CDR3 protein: CSARDFSENSGANVLTF

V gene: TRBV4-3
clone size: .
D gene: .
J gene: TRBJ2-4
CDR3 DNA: TGCGCCAGCAGCCAAGATTGGGGGGAAAACATTCAGTACTTC
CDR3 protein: CASSQDWGENIQYF

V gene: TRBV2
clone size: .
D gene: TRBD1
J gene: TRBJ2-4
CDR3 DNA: TGTGCCAGCGGACCGTGGACAGGCGAAGACTACTTC
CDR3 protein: CASGPWTGEDYF

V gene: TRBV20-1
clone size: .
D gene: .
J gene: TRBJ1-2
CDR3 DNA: TGCAGTGCTAGTTCCGGGACGAACTATGGCTACACCTTC
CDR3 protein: CSASSGTNYGYTF

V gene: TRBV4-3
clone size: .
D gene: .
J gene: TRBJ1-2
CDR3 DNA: TGCGCCAGCAGCCCTTCCCCGGGACGGGTCTTCTATGGCTACACCTTC
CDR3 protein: CASSPSPGRVFYGYTF

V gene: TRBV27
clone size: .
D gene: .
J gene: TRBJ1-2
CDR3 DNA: TGTGCCAGCAGTTTATGGCAGGGAGAGGATGGCTACACCTTC
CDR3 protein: CASSLWQGEDGYTF

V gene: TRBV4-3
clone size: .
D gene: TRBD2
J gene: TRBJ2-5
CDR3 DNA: TGCGCCAGCAGCCAAGGACCTAGCGGGAGGTCACAAGAGACCCAGTACTTC
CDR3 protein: CASSQGPSGRSQETQYF

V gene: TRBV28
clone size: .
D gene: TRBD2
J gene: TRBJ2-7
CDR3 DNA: TGTGCCAGCAGCGAAAGGGTTCTCGAGGCGGGAGAGAGCTACGAGCAGTACTTC
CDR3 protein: CASSERVLEAGESYEQYF

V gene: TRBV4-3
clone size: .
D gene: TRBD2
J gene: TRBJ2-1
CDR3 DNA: TGCGCCAGCAGCCTTCAGCGGGGGGCCGGCCATGAGCAGTTCTTC
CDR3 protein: CASSLQRGAGHEQFF

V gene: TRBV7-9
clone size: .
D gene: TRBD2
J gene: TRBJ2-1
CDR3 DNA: TGTGCCAGCAGCGAACTAGCGGGAGGGGTTGAGCAGTTCTTC
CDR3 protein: CASSELAGGVEQFF

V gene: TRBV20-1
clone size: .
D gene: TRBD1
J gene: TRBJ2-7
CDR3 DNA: TGCAGTGCTAGTCTGCCTGGACAGGACCTCGAGCAGTACTTC
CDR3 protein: CSASLPGQDLEQYF

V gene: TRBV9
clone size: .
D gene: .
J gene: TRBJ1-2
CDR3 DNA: TGTGCCAGCAGCCGGCTGGTGGACGGCTACACCTTC
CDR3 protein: CASSRLVDGYTF

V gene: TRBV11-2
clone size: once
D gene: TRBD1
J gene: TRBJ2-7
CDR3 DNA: TGTGCCAGCAGCTTAGGCCAGTTCGGGCAGGGGGCTTACGAGCAGTACTTC
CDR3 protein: CASSLGQFGQGAYEQYF

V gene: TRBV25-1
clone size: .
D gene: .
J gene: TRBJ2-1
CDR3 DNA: TGTGCCAGCAGTGAAGGACGGTCCAATGAGCAGTTCTTC
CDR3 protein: CASSEGRSNEQFF

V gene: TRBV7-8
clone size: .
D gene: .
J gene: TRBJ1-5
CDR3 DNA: TGTGCCAGCCAGGAGGGTCCCAATCAGCCCCAGCATTTT
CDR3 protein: CASQEGPNQPQHF

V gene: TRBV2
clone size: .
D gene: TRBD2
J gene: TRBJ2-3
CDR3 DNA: TGTGCCAGCAGTGAAGAGGAGACTAGCGGGAGGGGCACAGATACGCAGTATTTT
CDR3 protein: CASSEEETSGRGTDTQYF

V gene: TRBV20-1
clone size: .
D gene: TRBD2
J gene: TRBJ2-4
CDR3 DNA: TGCAGTGCGGGGGGACTAGCGGGACACCGGGGGACCTGGAAAAACATTCAGTACTTC
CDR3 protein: CSAGGLAGHRGTWKNIQYF

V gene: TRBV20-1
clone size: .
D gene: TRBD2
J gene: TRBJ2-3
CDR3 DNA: TGCAGTGCTAGTCCCACTAGCGGGGCATTAGATACGCAGTATTTT
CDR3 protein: CSASPTSGALDTQYF

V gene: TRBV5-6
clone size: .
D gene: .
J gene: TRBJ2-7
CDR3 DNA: TGTGCCAGCAGCCTATCACCTTCCTACGAGCAGTACTTC
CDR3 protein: CASSLSPSYEQYF

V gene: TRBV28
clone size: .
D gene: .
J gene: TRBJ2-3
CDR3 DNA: TGTGCCAGCAGTTTTGGGATTCTTAACGATACGCAGTATTTT
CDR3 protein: CASSFGILNDTQYF

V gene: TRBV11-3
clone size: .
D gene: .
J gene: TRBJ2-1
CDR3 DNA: TGTGCCAGCAGCTCCCAGGGTTCGCACAATGAGCAGTTCTTC
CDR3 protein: CASSSQGSHNEQFF

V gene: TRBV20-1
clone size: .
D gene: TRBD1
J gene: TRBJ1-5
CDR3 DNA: TGCAGTGCTAACGGAGGACAGGGGGCCGGTCAGCCCCAGCATTTT
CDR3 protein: CSANGGQGAGQPQHF

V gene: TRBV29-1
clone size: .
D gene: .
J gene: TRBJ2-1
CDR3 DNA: TGCAGCGTTGCTTTTCCCCTGACAGGATCGTTATACAATGAGCAGTTCTTC
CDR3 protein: CSVAFPLTGSLYNEQFF

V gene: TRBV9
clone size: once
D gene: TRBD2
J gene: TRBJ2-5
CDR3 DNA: TGTGCCAGCAGCATTAGCGGGGGGGTCCAAGAGACCCAGTACTTC
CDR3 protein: CASSISGGVQETQYF

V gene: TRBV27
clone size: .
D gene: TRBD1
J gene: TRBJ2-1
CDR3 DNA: TGTGCCAGCACCACCACAGGGGACAATGAGCAGTTCTTC
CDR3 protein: CASTTTGDNEQFF

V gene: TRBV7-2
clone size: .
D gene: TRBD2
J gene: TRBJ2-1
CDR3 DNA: TGTGCCAGCAGCTTAACACCTCCTGGACTAGCGGGGTACAATGAGCAGTTCTTC
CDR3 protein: CASSLTPPGLAGYNEQFF

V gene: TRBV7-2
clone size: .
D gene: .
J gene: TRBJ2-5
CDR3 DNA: TGTGCCAGCAGCCGAGAATCGGCCTGGTACTTC
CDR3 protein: CASSRESAWYF

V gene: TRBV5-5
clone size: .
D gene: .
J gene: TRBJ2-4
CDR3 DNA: TGTGCCAGCAGCCCGATGTTGACCGGCATTCAGTACTTC
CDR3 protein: CASSPMLTGIQYF

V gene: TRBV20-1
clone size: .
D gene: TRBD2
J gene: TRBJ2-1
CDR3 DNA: TGCAGTGCTAGAGCCATACTAGCGGGGGATACCAATGAGCAGTTCTTC
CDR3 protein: CSARAILAGDTNEQFF

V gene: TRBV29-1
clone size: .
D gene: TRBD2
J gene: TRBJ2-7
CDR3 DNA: TGCAGCGTTGTCCTAGCGGCCTCCTACGAGCAGTACTTC
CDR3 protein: CSVVLAASYEQYF

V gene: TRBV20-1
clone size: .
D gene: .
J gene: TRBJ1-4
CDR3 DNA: TGCAGTGCTAGTCGGGGGTCAGATGAAAAACTGTTTTTT
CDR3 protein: CSASRGSDEKLFF

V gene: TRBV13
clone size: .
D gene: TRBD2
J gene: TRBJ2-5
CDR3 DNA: TGTGCCAGCAGCTACCTTCGGGCGGGAGCTCAAGAGACCCAGTACTTC
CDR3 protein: CASSYLRAGAQETQYF

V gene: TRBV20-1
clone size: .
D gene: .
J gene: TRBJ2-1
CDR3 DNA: TGCAGTGCCCGACTGCCGCTCTACAATGAGCAGTTCTTC
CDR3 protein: CSARLPLYNEQFF

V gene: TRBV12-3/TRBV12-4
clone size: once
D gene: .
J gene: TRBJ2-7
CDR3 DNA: TGTGCCAGCAGTTTGGGGATCAACTACGAGCAGTACTTC
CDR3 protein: CASSLGINYEQYF

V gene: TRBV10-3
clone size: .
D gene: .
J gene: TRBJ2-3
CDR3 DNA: TGTGCCATCACGCCCGCTAGCACAGATACGCAGTATTTT
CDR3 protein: CAITPASTDTQYF

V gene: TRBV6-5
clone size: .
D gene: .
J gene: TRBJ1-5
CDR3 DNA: TGTGCCAGCAGTTATCGGAGCAATCAGCCCCAGCATTTT
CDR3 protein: CASSYRSNQPQHF

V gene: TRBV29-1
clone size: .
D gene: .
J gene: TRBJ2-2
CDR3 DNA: TGCAGCGCCACTTGGTTTCGACAGGGAGGGAACACCGGGGAGCTGTTTTTT
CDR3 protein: CSATWFRQGGNTGELFF

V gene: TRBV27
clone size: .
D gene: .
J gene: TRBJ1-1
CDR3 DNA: TGTGCCAGCAGCCGAATAGGGGGCACTGAAGCTTTCTTT
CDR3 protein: CASSRIGGTEAFF

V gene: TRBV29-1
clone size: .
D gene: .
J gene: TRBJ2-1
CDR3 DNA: TGCAGCGTTGAGCAGCGGAGCTCCTACAATGAGCAGTTCTTC
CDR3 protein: CSVEQRSSYNEQFF

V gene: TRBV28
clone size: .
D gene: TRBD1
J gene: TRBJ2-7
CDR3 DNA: TGTGCCAGCAGTTCCTACGACAGGGGCGAGCAGTACTTC
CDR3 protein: CASSSYDRGEQYF